The 2 T cell receptor beta chains below come from one sample, sequenced in a study of blood T cell repertoires in COVID-19. TCRdb's table, derived via immunoSEQ multiplex PCR, lists solely in-frame clones and lacks some. The repertoire holds 250,000 to 350,000 clones, with 70% to 90% as singletons. Material for sequencing was PBMCs or T cells enriched from blood (not recorded which). These receptors came from a woman aged 30 to 39 who had recovered from COVID-19.

This sequence joins TRBV7-9 and TRBJ1-3; D is possibly TRBD1 (6 bases). The V end lost 1 base, the J end lost 3 bases, and 13 bases lay between the germline ends. Germline CDR1 and CDR2: SEHNR and FQNEAQ (reference sequence). The CDR3 length is 16 residues. CDR3 nucleotide sequence: TGTGCCAGCAGCTTAGGTGTGGGGACATATGGAAACACCATATATTTT. It specifies CASSLGVGTYGNTIYF.

Worth noting for this clone: The same CDR3 can be traced to other DNA sequences in this sample. The V gene is TRBV24-1, the J gene TRBJ1-2, with D unclear. The CDR3 contains 12 residues. Germline values: CDR1 KGHDR, CDR2 SFDVKD. The V gene lost 7 bases and the J gene lost 2 bases, with 7 bases spanning the gap. CDR3: CATSAGNYGYTF. The CDR3 coding sequence is TGTGCCACCAGCGCGGGAAACTATGGCTACACCTTC.